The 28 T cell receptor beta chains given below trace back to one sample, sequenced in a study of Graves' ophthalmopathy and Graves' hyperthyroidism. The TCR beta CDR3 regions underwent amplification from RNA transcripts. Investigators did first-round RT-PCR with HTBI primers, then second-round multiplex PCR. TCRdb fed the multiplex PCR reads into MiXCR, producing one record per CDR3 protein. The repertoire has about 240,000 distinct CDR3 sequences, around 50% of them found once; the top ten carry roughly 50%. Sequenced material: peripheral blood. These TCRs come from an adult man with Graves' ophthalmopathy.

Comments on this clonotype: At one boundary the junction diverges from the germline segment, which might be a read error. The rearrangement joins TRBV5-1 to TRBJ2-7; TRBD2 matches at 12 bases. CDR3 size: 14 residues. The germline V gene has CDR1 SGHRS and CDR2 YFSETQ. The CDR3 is CASSYTSGRREQYF. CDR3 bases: TGTGCCAGCAGTTACACTAGCGGGAGGCGCGAGCAGTACTTC.

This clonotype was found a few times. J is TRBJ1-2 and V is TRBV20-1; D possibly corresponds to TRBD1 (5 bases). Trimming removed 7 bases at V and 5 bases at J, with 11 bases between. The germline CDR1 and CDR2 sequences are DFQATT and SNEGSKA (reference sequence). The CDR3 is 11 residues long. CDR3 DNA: TGCAGTGTTGGGACCGCTTATGGCTACACCTTC. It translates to CSVGTAYGYTF.

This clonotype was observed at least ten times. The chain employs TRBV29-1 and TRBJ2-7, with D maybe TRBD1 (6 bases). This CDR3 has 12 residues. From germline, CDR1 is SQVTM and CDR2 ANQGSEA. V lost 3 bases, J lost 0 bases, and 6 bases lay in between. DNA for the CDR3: TGCAGCGTTGAGGACAGCTCCTACGAGCAGTACTTC. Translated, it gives CSVEDSSYEQYF.

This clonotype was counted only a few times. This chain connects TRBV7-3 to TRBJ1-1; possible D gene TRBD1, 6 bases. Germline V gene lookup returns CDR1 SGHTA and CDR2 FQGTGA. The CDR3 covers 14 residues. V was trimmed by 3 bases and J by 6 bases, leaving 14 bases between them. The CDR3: CASSFGTTGAEAFF. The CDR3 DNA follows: TGTGCCAGCAGCTTTGGGACGACAGGTGCTGAAGCTTTCTTT.

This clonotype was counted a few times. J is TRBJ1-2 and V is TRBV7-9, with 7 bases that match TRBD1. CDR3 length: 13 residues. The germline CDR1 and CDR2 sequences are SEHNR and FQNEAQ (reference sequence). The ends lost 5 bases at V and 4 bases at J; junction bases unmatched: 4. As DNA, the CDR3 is TGTGCCAGCAGCAAGGGACAGTCCTATGGCTACACCTTC. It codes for CASSKGQSYGYTF. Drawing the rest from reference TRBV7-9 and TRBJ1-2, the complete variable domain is DTGVSQNPRHKITKRGQNVTFRCDPISEHNRLYWYRQTLGQGPEFLTYFQNEAQLEKSRLLSDRFSAERPKGSFSTLEIQRTEQGDSAMYLCASSKGQSYGYTFGSGTRLTVV.

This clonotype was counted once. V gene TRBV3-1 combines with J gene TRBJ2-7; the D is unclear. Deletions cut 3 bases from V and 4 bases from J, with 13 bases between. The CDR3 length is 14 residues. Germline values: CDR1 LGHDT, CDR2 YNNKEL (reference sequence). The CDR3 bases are TGTGCCAGCAGCCATCTACTGCCTAGTTACGAGCAGTACTTC. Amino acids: CASSHLLPSYEQYF.

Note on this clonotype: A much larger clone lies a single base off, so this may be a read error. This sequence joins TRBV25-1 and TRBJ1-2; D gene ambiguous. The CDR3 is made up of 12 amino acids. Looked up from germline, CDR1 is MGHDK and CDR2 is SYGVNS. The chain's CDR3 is CASSFTNYGHTF. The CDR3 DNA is TGTGCCAGCAGTTTTACCAACTATGGCCACACCTTC.

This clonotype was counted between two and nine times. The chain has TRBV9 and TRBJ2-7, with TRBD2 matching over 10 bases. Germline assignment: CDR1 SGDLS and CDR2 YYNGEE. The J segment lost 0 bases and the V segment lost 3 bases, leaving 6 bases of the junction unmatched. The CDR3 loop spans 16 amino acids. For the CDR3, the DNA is TGTGCCAGCAGCGCGACGGGACTAGCGTCCTCCTACGAGCAGTACTTC. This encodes CASSATGLASSYEQYF. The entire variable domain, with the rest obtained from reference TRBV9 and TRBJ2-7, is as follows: DSGVTQTPKHLITATGQRVTLRCSPRSGDLSVYWYQQSLDQGLQFLIQYYNGEERAKGNILERFSAQQFPDLHSELNLSSLELGDSALYFCASSATGLASSYEQYFGPGTRLTVT.

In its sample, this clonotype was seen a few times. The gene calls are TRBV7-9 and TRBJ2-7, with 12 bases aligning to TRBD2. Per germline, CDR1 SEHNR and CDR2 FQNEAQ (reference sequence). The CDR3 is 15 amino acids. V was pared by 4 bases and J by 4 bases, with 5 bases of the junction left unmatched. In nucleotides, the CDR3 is TGTGCCAGCAGCTCCGGACTAGCGGGGTTTTACGAGCAGTACTTC. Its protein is CASSSGLAGFYEQYF.

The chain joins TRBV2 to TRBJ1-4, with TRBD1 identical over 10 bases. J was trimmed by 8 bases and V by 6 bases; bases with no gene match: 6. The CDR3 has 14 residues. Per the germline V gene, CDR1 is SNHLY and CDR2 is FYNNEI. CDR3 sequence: CASRRQGAGEKLFF. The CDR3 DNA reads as TGTGCCAGCAGGCGACAGGGGGCAGGGGAAAAACTGTTTTTT.

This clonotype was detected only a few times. Written as DNA, the CDR3 is TGTGCCAGCAGCTTAACGTTAGCGAGGAACACTGAAGCTTTCTTT. Translated: CASSLTLARNTEAFF. The J gene is TRBJ1-1, the V gene TRBV7-3; D unclear. Trimming stripped 0 bases from V and 1 base from J, with 9 bases between. The CDR3 loop spans 15 amino acids. The germline V gene encodes CDR1 SGHTA and CDR2 FQGTGA.

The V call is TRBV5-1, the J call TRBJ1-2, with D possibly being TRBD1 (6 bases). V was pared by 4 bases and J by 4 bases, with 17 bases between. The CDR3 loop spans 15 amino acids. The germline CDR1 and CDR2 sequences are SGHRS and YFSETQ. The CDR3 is CASSTGRGQGYGYTF. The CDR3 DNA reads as TGCGCCAGCAGCACGGGCCGGGGGCAGGGCTATGGCTACACCTTC.

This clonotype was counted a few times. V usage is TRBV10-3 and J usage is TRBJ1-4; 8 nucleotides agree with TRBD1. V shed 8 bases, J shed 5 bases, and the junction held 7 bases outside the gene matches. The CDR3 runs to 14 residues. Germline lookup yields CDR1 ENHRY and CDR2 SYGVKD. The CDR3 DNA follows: TGTGCCATCGCCCAGGGGGCGAAGAATGAAAAACTGTTTTTT. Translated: CAIAQGAKNEKLFF.

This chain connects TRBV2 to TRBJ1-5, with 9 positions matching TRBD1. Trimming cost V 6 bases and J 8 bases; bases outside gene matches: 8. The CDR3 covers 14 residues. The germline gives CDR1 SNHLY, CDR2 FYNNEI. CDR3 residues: CASRGTGSSKPQHF. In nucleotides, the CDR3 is TGTGCCAGCAGGGGGACAGGGTCCAGCAAGCCCCAGCATTTT. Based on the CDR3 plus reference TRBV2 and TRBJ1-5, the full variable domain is EPEVTQTPSHQVTQMGQEVILRCVPISNHLYFYWYRQILGQKVEFLVSFYNNEISEKSEIFDDQFSVERPDGSNFTLKIRSTKLEDSAMYFCASRGTGSSKPQHFGDGTRLSIL.

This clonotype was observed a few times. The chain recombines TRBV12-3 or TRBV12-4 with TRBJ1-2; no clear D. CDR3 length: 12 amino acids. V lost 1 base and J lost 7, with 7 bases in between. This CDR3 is CASSLVPGGYTF. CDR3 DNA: TGTGCCAGCAGTTTAGTTCCAGGTGGCTACACCTTC.

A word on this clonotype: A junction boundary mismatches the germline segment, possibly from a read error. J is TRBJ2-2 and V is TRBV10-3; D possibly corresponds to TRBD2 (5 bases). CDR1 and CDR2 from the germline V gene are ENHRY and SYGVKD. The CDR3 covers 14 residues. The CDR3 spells CATSELEGTGELFF. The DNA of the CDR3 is TGTGCCACCAGTGAACTAGAAGGCACCGGGGAGCTGTTTTTT.

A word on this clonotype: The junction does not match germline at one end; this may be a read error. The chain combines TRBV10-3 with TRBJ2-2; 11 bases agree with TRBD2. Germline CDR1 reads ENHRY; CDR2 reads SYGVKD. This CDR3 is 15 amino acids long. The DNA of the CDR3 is TGTGCCAGCAGTTACCGACTAGCGGGGACCGGGGAGCTGTTTTTT. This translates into CASSYRLAGTGELFF.

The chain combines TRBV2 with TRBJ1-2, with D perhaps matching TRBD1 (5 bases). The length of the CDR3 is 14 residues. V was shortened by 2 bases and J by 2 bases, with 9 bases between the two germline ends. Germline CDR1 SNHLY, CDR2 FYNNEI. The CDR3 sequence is CASSESGQNYGYTF. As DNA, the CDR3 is TGTGCCAGCAGTGAATCAGGGCAAAACTATGGCTACACCTTC. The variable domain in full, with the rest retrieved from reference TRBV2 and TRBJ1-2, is EPEVTQTPSHQVTQMGQEVILRCVPISNHLYFYWYRQILGQKVEFLVSFYNNEISEKSEIFDDQFSVERPDGSNFTLKIRSTKLEDSAMYFCASSESGQNYGYTFGSGTRLTVV.

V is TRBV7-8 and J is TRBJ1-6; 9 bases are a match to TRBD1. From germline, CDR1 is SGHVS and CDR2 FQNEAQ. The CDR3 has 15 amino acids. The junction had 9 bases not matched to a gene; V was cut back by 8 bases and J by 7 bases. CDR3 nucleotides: TGTGCCAGCGAAATGCTGGGGACAGGGAATTCACCCCTCCACTTT. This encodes CASEMLGTGNSPLHF.

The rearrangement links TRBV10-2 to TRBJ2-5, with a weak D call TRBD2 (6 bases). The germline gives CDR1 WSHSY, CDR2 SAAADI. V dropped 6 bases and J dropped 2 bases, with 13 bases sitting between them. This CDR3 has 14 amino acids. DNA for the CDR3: TGCGCCAGCAGCCGGGAGCGGATTCAAGAGACCCAGTACTTC. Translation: CASSRERIQETQYF.

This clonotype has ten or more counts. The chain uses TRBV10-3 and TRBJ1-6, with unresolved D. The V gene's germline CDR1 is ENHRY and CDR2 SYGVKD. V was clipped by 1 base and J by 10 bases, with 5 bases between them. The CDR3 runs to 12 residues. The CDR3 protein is CAISELASPLHF. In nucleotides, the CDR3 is TGTGCCATCAGTGAGTTGGCCTCACCCCTCCACTTT.

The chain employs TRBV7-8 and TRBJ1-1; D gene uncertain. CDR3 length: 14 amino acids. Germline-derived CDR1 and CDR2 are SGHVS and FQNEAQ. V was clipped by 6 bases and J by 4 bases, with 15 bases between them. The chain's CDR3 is CASSLTTSLTEAFF. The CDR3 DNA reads TGTGCCAGCAGTCTAACGACAAGTCTCACTGAAGCTTTCTTT.

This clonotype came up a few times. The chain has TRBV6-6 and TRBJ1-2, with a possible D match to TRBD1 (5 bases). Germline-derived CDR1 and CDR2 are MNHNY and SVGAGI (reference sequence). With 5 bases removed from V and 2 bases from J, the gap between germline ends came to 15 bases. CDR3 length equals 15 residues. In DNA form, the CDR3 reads TGTGCCAGCAGTGACATGGGGGGTAGGAACTATGGCTACACCTTC. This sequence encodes CASSDMGGRNYGYTF.

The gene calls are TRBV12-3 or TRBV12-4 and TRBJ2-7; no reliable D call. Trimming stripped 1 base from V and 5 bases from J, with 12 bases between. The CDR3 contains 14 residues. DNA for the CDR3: TGTGCCAGCAGTTTAGATGGAGATGGAGACGAGCAGTACTTC. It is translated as CASSLDGDGDEQYF.

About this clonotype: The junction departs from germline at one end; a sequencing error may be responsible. The CDR3 nucleotides are TGTGCCAGCAGTTTACTCCGGGACCGACACACTGAAGCTTTC. Its protein product is CASSLLRDRHTEAF. The V call is TRBV12-5, the J call TRBJ2-6; D possibly uses TRBD1 or TRBD2 (5 bases each). The CDR3 is 14 residues long. Germline-derived CDR1 and CDR2 are LGHNT and FRNRAP.

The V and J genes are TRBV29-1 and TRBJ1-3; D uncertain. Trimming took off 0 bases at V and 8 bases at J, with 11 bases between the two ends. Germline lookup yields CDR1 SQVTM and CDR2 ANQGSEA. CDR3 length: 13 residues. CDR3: CSVEDLLGDTIYF. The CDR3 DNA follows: TGCAGCGTTGAAGATTTGTTGGGAGACACCATATATTTT.

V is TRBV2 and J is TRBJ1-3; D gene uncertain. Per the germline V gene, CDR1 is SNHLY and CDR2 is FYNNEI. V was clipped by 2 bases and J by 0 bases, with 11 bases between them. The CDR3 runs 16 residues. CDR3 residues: CASSEIGQFSGNTIYF. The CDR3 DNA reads TGTGCCAGCAGTGAAATCGGCCAATTCTCTGGAAACACCATATATTTT.

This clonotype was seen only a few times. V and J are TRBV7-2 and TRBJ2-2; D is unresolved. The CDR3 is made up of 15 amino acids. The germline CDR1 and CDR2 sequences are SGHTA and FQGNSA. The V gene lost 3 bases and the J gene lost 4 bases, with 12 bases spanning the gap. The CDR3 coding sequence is TGTGCCAGCAGCTTGTTCCAGCTGAGCACCGGGGAGCTGTTTTTT. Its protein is CASSLFQLSTGELFF. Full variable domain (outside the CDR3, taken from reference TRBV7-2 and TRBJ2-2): GAGVSQSPSNKVTEKGKDVELRCDPISGHTALYWYRQSLGQGLEFLIYFQGNSAPDKSGLPSDRFSAERTGGSVSTLTIQRTQQEDSAVYLCASSLFQLSTGELFFGEGSRLTVL.